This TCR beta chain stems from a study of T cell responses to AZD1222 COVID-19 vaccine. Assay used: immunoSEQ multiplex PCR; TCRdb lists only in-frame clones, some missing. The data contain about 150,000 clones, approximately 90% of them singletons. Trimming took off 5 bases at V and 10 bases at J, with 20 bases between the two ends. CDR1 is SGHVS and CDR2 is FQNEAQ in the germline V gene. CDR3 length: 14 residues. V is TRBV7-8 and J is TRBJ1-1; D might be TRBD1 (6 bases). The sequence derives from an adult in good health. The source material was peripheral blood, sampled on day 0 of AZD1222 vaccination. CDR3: CASSRIQGPARAFF. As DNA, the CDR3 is TGTGCCAGCAGCCGAATACAGGGCCCCGCTAGAGCTTTCTTT.